This T cell receptor (beta chain) was captured in a study of shared clonotypes between healthy human individuals. Splitting of each subset's genomic DNA was done evenly across several immunoSEQ plates. Data came from immunoSEQ multiplex PCR; TCRdb stores just in-frame clones and leaves some out. The profile shows roughly 490,000 clones, roughly 85% of them singletons. Concerning this clone: Its target is not known.

Overall study findings and caveats: Blood alone was sampled, and tissue repertoires likely differ. The small donor group covered limited genetic and exposure diversity.

This TCR was recovered from a woman between 35 and 50 years old in good health. Some clones in this sample may be carry-over from other donors' samples. The source material was PBMCs.

CDR3 residues: CASSISAAVPTPYEQYF. In nucleotides, the CDR3 is TGTGCCAGTAGTATAAGCGCCGCGGTCCCTACACCGTACGAGCAGTACTTC. The V gene is TRBV19, the J gene TRBJ2-7; D unresolved. V lost 2 bases, J lost 4 bases, and 21 bases lay in between. This CDR3 is 17 amino acids long. From germline, CDR1 is LNHDA and CDR2 SQIVND (reference sequence).